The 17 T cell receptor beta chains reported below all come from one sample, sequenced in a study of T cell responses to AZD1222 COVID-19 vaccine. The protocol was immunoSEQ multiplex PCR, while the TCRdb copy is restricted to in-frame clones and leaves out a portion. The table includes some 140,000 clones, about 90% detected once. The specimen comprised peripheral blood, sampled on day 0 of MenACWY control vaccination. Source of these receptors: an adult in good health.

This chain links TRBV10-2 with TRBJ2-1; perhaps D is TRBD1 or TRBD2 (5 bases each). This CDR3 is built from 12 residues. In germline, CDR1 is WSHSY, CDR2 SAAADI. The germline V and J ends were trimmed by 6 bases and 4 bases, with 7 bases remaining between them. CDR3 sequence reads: CASRGPYNEQFF. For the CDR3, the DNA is TGCGCCAGCAGGGGACCATACAATGAGCAGTTCTTC.

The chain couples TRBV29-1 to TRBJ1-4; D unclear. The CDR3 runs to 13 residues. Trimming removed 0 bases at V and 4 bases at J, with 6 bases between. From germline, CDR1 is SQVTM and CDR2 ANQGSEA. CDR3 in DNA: TGCAGCGTTGAAGATGCCAGTAATGAAAAACTGTTTTTT. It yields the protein CSVEDASNEKLFF.

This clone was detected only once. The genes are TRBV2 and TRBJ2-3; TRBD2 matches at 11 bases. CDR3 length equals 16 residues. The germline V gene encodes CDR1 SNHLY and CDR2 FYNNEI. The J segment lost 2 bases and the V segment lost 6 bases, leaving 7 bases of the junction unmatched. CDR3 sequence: CASSETSGMVTDTQYF. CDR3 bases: TGTGCCAGCAGCGAGACTAGCGGGATGGTCACAGATACGCAGTATTTT.

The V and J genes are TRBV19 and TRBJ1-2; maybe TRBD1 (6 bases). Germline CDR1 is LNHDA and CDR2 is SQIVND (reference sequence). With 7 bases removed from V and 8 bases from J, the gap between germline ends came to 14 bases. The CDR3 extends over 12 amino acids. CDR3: CASTSIRGGYTF. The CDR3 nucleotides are TGTGCCAGTACCAGTATAAGGGGGGGCTACACCTTC.

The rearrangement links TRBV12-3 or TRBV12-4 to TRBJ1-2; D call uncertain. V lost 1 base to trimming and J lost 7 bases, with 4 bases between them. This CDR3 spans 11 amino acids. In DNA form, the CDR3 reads TGTGCCAGCAGTTTAGGGGTTGGCTACACCTTC. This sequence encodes CASSLGVGYTF.

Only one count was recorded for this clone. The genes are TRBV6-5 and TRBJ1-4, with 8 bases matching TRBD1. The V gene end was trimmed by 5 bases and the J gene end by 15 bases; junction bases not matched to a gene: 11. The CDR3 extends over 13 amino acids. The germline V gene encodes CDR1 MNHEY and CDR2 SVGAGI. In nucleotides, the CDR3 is TGTGCCAGCAGTCCGGACAGGGCGGTGGGCGTGTTTTTT. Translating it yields CASSPDRAVGVFF.

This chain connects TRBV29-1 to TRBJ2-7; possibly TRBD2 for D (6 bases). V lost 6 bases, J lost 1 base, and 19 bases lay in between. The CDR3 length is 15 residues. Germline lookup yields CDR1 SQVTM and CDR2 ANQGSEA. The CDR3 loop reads CSVAGLQGWSYEQYF. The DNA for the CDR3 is TGCAGCGTCGCGGGACTCCAGGGCTGGTCCTACGAGCAGTACTTC.

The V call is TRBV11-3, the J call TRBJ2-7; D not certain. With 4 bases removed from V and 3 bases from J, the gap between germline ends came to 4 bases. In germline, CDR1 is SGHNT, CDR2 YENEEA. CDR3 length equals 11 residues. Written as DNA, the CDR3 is TGTGCCAGCAGCTCTTACTACGAGCAGTACTTC. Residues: CASSSYYEQYF.

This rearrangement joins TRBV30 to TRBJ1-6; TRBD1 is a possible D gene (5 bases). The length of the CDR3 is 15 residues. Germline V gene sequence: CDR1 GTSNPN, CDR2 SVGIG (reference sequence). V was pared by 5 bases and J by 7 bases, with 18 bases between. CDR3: CAWLLPGLKNSPLHF. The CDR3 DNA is TGTGCCTGGCTACTTCCGGGACTTAAAAATTCACCCCTCCACTTT.

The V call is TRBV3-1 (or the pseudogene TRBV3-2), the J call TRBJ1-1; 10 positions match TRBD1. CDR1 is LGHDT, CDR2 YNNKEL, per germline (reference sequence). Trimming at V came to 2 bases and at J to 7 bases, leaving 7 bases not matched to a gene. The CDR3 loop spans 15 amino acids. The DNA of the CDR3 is TGTGCCAGCAGCCAAACCCGGACAGGGGGAGGTGAAGCTTTCTTT. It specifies CASSQTRTGGGEAFF.

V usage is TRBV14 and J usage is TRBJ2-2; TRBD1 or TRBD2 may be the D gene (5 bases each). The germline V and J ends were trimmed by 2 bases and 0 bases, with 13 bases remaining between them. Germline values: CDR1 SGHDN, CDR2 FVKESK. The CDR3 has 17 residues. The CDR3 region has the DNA TGTGCCAGCAGCCAAACTTCGGGACGGGCGAACACCGGGGAGCTGTTTTTT. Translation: CASSQTSGRANTGELFF.

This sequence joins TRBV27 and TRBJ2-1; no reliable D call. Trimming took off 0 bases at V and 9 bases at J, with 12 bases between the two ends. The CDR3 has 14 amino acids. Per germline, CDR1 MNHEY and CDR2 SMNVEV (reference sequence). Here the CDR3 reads CASSLSSPGSEQFF. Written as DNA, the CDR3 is TGTGCCAGCAGTTTATCGAGTCCGGGTAGTGAGCAGTTCTTC.

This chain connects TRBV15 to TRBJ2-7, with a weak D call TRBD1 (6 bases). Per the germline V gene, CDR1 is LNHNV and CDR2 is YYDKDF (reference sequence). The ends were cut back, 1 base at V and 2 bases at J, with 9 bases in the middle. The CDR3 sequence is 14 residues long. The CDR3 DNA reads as TGTGCCACCAGCAGAGCTTGGGGGCCCTACGAGCAGTACTTC. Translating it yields CATSRAWGPYEQYF.

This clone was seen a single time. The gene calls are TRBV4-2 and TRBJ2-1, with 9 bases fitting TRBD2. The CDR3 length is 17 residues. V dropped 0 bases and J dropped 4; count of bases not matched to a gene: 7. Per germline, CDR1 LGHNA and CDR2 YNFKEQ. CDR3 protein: CASSQDISTSGYNEQFF. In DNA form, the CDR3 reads TGTGCCAGCAGCCAAGATATCTCCACTAGCGGGTACAATGAGCAGTTCTTC.

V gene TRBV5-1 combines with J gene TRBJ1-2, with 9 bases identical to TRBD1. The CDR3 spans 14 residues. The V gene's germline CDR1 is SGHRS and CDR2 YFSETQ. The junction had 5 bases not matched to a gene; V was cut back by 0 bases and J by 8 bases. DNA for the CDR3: TGCGCCAGCAGCTTGGACAGGGGGCTTAGCGGCTACACCTTC. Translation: CASSLDRGLSGYTF.

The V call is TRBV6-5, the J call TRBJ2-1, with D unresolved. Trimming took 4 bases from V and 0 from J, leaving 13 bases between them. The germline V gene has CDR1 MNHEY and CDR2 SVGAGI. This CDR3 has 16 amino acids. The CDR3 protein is CASSFRTVSSYNEQFF. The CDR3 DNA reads TGTGCCAGCAGTTTCAGGACCGTGAGCTCCTACAATGAGCAGTTCTTC.

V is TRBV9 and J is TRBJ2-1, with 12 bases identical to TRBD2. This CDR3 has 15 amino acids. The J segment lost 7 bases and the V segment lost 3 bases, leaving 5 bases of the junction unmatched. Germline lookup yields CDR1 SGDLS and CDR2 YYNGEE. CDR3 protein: CASSETSGRVNEQFF. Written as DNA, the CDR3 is TGTGCCAGCAGCGAGACTAGCGGGAGAGTAAATGAGCAGTTCTTC.